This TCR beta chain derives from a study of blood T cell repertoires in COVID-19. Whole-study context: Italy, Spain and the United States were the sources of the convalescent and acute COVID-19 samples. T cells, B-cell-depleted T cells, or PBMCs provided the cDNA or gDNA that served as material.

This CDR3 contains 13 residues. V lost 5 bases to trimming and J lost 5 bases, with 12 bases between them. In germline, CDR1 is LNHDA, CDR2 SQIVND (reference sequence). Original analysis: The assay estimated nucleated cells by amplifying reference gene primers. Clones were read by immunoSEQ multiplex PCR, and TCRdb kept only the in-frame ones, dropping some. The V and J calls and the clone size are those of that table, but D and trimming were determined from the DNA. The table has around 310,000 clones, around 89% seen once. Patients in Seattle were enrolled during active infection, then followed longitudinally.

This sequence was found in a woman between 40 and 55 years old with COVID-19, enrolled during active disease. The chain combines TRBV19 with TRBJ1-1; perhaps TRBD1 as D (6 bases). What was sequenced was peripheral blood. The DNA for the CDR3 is TGTGCCAGTAGTCTAACAGGGATAACTGAAGCTTTCTTT. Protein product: CASSLTGITEAFF.